The 21 T cell receptor beta chains below all came from one sample that was sequenced in a study of blood T cell repertoires in COVID-19. TCRdb keeps only in-frame clones here, not all; method: immunoSEQ multiplex PCR. The profile shows about 150,000 clones, under 85% of them singletons. Sequencing was performed on peripheral blood. These receptors all come from a man aged 55 to 70 with COVID-19, enrolled during active disease.

This chain links TRBV11-1 with TRBJ2-1, with 7 bases identical to TRBD2. Germline CDR1 is SGHAT and CDR2 is FQDESV (reference sequence). This CDR3 has 15 residues. The V and J ends lost 4 bases and 9 bases, in that order; junction bases with no gene match: 12. Written as DNA, the CDR3 is TGTGCCAGCAGCTACGAGGACCAGCGGGGAGTTGAGCAGTTCTTC. Protein: CASSYEDQRGVEQFF.

J is TRBJ1-5 and V is TRBV7-9, with D possibly matching TRBD1 (5 bases). The V end lost 11 bases, the J end lost 7 bases, and 21 bases lay between the germline ends. The V gene's germline CDR1 is SEHNR and CDR2 FQNEAQ (reference sequence). The CDR3 covers 14 residues. The CDR3 region is CAVGSGTVRQPQHF. CDR3 nucleotides: TGTGCCGTGGGTAGCGGGACCGTTCGCCAGCCCCAGCATTTT.

The rearrangement links TRBV3-1 (or the pseudogene TRBV3-2) to TRBJ1-4, with D possibly being TRBD1 (5 bases). Per the germline V gene, CDR1 is LGHDT and CDR2 is YNNKEL (reference sequence). The CDR3 spans 14 residues. Trimming left V 0 bases short and J 8 bases short, with 10 bases between. CDR3 protein: CASSQDGGGEKLFF. The CDR3 nucleotides read TGTGCCAGCAGCCAAGACGGCGGGGGAGAAAAACTGTTTTTT.

The chain recombines TRBV7-9 with TRBJ2-5, with 11 nucleotides matching TRBD2. The CDR3 is made up of 17 amino acids. Germline V gene lookup returns CDR1 SEHNR and CDR2 FQNEAQ (reference sequence). V trimming: 4 bases; J trimming: 5 bases; junction bases outside the gene matches: 12. CDR3 loop: CASSYGLAGPSFETQYF. The CDR3 DNA reads as TGTGCCAGCAGCTACGGACTAGCGGGCCCCAGTTTCGAGACCCAGTACTTC.

The chain uses TRBV7-2 and TRBJ2-1, with D unclear. This CDR3 comprises 16 residues. Germline V gives CDR1 SGHTA, CDR2 FQGNSA. The V end was cut by 4 bases, the J end by 0 bases, with 13 bases between. CDR3 sequence: CASSSAQIGSYNEQFF. The CDR3, as DNA: TGTGCCAGCAGCTCAGCCCAGATTGGCTCCTACAATGAGCAGTTCTTC.

V is TRBV3-1 (or the pseudogene TRBV3-2) and J is TRBJ1-3, with D maybe TRBD1 (5 bases). The CDR3 extends over 17 amino acids. Trimming took 5 bases from V and 0 from J, leaving 17 bases between them. The germline gives CDR1 LGHDT, CDR2 YNNKEL (reference sequence). CDR3 region: CASSGTGPKNSGNTIYF. Written as DNA, the CDR3 is TGTGCCAGCAGCGGAACAGGACCCAAAAACTCTGGAAACACCATATATTTT.

This chain connects TRBV10-3 to TRBJ1-1; D is ambiguous. The CDR3 spans 14 residues. The germline V gene encodes CDR1 ENHRY and CDR2 SYGVKD. The V end lost 0 bases, the J end lost 1 base, and 6 bases lay between the germline ends. CDR3 region: CAISESEGNTEAFF. The CDR3 DNA reads TGTGCCATCAGTGAGTCTGAGGGGAACACTGAAGCTTTCTTT.

The V call is TRBV6-6, the J call TRBJ2-5; 8 bases are shared with TRBD1. The germline V gene has CDR1 MNHNY and CDR2 SVGAGI (reference sequence). The V and J ends lost 4 bases and 2 bases, in that order; junction bases with no gene match: 3. CDR3 size: 14 residues. CDR3 protein: CASSFYRGQETQYF. Written as DNA, the CDR3 is TGTGCCAGCAGTTTCTACAGGGGGCAAGAGACCCAGTACTTC.

This rearrangement joins TRBV12-3 or TRBV12-4 to TRBJ1-2; D is uncertain. Trimming removed 6 bases from V and 3 bases from J, with 11 bases in between. The CDR3 covers 13 residues. This CDR3 is CASRLNSYYGYTF. The CDR3 nucleotides are TGTGCCAGCAGACTGAACAGCTACTATGGCTACACCTTC.

The rearrangement joins TRBV3-1 (or the pseudogene TRBV3-2) to TRBJ2-4; tentatively, D is TRBD1 (5 bases). The CDR3 has 14 amino acids. Trimming took 3 bases from V and 6 from J, leaving 12 bases between them. CDR1 and CDR2 from the germline V gene are LGHDT and YNNKEL (reference sequence). The CDR3 reads CASSQKDSPNIQYF. The CDR3 DNA reads TGTGCCAGCAGCCAGAAAGACAGTCCAAACATTCAGTACTTC.

This clone was observed once. The rearrangement joins TRBV5-1 to TRBJ2-5; TRBD1 aligns across 7 bases. The germline V gene has CDR1 SGHRS and CDR2 YFSETQ. Losses at the gene ends were 1 base for V and 2 bases for J; bases not matched to a gene: 2. This CDR3 spans 14 amino acids. The CDR3 region is CASSLPTGQETQYF. CDR3 DNA sequence: TGCGCCAGCAGCTTGCCGACAGGGCAAGAGACCCAGTACTTC. Full variable domain (remainder filled in from reference TRBV5-1 and TRBJ2-5): KAGVTQTPRYLIKTRGQQVTLSCSPISGHRSVSWYQQTPGQGLQFLFEYFSETQRNKGNFPGRFSGRQFSNSRSEMNVSTLELGDSALYLCASSLPTGQETQYFGPGTRLLVL.

The chain employs TRBV12-5 and TRBJ1-1; D possibly corresponds to TRBD1 (5 bases). Trimming stripped 3 bases from V and 1 base from J, with 21 bases between. This CDR3 is built from 18 residues. Germline CDR1 and CDR2: LGHNT and FRNRAP. The CDR3 protein is CASGLQTISAGGNTEAFF. CDR3 DNA: TGTGCTAGTGGTTTACAAACCATTAGCGCGGGGGGGAACACTGAAGCTTTCTTT.

This sequence joins TRBV5-6 and TRBJ2-3; TRBD1 matches 10 bases. Germline assignment: CDR1 SGHDT and CDR2 YYEEEE. CDR3 length equals 15 residues. Trimming removed 4 bases from V and 1 base from J; junction bases left unmatched: 3. The CDR3 bases are TGTGCCAGCAGCAGGACAGGGGGACGCACAGATACGCAGTATTTT. Translated, it gives CASSRTGGRTDTQYF.

The chain joins TRBV7-7 to TRBJ2-5; 11 bases align to TRBD2. Germline CDR1 SSHAT, CDR2 FNYEAQ (reference sequence). The CDR3 length is 14 residues. In DNA form, the CDR3 reads TGTGCTAGCTCCCTAGCGGGGGGCCAAGAGACCCAGTACTTC. Encoded protein: CASSLAGGQETQYF.

This clone was counted once. J is TRBJ1-4 and V is TRBV11-3; 11 bases line up with TRBD1. Unmatched junction bases numbered 5, after V lost 4 bases and J lost 7 bases. Germline CDR1 reads SGHNT; CDR2 reads YENEEA. The CDR3 runs to 15 residues. The CDR3 coding sequence is TGTGCCAGCAGCTGGTCCGGGACAGGGGGTGAAAAACTGTTTTTT. Protein sequence: CASSWSGTGGEKLFF.

CDR3 coding DNA: TGTGCCAGCAGCTTGATAGACAGCTCTGGAAACACCATATATTTT. This sequence encodes CASSLIDSSGNTIYF. The chain links TRBV5-4 to TRBJ1-3; possibly TRBD1 for D (5 bases). V lost 1 base, J lost 0 bases, and 8 bases lay in between. Germline CDR1 is SGHNT and CDR2 is YYREEE (reference sequence). The CDR3 is made up of 15 amino acids.

In its sample, this clone was seen a few times. The CDR3 DNA follows: TGTGCCAGCAGAAATCCGGGCTACACCTTC. Protein sequence: CASRNPGYTF. The chain has TRBV6-6 and TRBJ1-2; no definite D call. Germline V CDR1 and CDR2: MNHNY, SVGAGI (reference sequence). CDR3 length: 10 residues. Deletions cut 6 bases from V and 8 bases from J, with 7 bases between.

The chain uses TRBV7-2 and TRBJ2-7; 9 nucleotides agree with TRBD1. Germline-derived CDR1 and CDR2 are SGHTA and FQGNSA. V trimming: 1 base; J trimming: 6 bases; junction bases outside the gene matches: 7. This CDR3 contains 15 residues. CDR3 DNA sequence: TGTGCCAGCAGCTTAGGCGGACAGGGGAAGAGCGAGCAGTACTTC. Translated, it gives CASSLGGQGKSEQYF.

This rearrangement joins TRBV9 to TRBJ2-1; D gene unclear. The CDR3 extends over 14 amino acids. Per the germline V gene, CDR1 is SGDLS and CDR2 is YYNGEE. Trimming removed 4 bases from V and 7 bases from J, with 15 bases in between. CDR3 loop: CASSSLLGENEQFF. CDR3 DNA: TGTGCCAGCAGCTCGTTATTAGGAGAGAATGAGCAGTTCTTC.

The chain is built from TRBV11-3 and TRBJ1-5; 8 bases match TRBD1. The CDR3 sequence is 20 residues long. Germline V gene lookup returns CDR1 SGHNT and CDR2 YENEEA. The V segment lost 0 bases and the J segment 0 bases; nucleotides outside the gene matches: 13. CDR3 DNA: TGTGCCAGCAGCTTAGAGTTGGTGGTTTGGGGACAGGATAGCAATCAGCCCCAGCATTTT. Its protein is CASSLELVVWGQDSNQPQHF.

This chain joins TRBV30 and TRBJ2-1; 14 bases fit TRBD2. Germline V gene sequence: CDR1 GTSNPN, CDR2 SVGIG (reference sequence). The length of the CDR3 is 20 residues. V dropped 1 base and J dropped 9; count of bases not matched to a gene: 20. DNA for the CDR3: TGTGCCTGGAGTGATTCCTTGGGTACGGGACTAGCGGGAGTCTTTACTGAGCAGTTCTTC. This gives the protein CAWSDSLGTGLAGVFTEQFF.